Shown below are 24 T cell receptor beta chains from a single sample sequenced in a study of T cell responses to AZD1222 COVID-19 vaccine (dated by TCRdb to about 2021). The sample's time point label, decoded: about 28 days (+/-7) after the second vaccine dose. Receptors were amplified or captured by the immunoSEQ multiplex PCR assay. In its TCRdb copy, this immuneACCESS table keeps in-frame sequences only and misses some clones. Where compared with another copy, unresolved V genes explain less than half of these, and the others have no known cause. The sample profile shows over 45,000 clones; around 89% of them were found once. Over 4% of the sample goes to the ten largest clones. The specimen was peripheral blood, collected 28 days after the second AZD1222 dose. The receptors originated from an adult who received the AZD1222 COVID-19 vaccine.

CDR3 DNA: TGCAGCGTACAGGGTTGGGACCAAGAGACCCAGTACTTC. Translated, it gives CSVQGWDQETQYF. The chain carries TRBV29-1 and TRBJ2-5, with a tentative D call TRBD1 (6 bases). The V gene's germline CDR1 is SQVTM and CDR2 ANQGSEA. This CDR3 is 13 amino acids long. Trimming shortened V by 6 bases and J by 0 bases, and 11 bases separated the two germline ends. The whole variable domain, filled in from reference TRBV29-1 and TRBJ2-5, reads SAVISQKPSRDICQRGTSLTIQCQVDSQVTMMFWYRQQPGQSLTLIATANQGSEATYESGFVIDKFPISRPNLTFSTLTVSNMSPEDSSIYLCSVQGWDQETQYFGPGTRLLVL.

V is TRBV5-1 and J is TRBJ2-5; 10 nucleotides agree with TRBD2. The CDR3 has 16 residues. Germline V CDR1 and CDR2: SGHRS, YFSETQ. The V gene end was trimmed by 6 bases and the J gene end by 6 bases; junction bases not matched to a gene: 14. CDR3 in amino acids: CASTLPAGGPQKTQYF. CDR3 coding DNA: TGCGCCAGCACCCTCCCAGCGGGAGGGCCTCAGAAGACCCAGTACTTC.

This clone showed up just a few times. The J gene is TRBJ1-1, the V gene TRBV15, with TRBD1 identical over 9 bases. V was clipped by 2 bases and J by 4 bases; unmatched bases: 2. Looked up from germline, CDR1 is LNHNV and CDR2 is YYDKDF (reference sequence). CDR3 length equals 14 residues. Written as DNA, the CDR3 is TGTGCCACCAGCAGACTGACAGGGGGCACTGAAGCTTTCTTT. Translating it yields CATSRLTGGTEAFF.

The rearrangement joins TRBV3-1 (or the pseudogene TRBV3-2) to TRBJ1-1, with a possible D match to TRBD1 (5 bases). V lost 4 bases and J 0 bases, leaving 9 bases between the germline ends. The CDR3 has 14 amino acids. Germline assignment: CDR1 LGHDT and CDR2 YNNKEL (reference sequence). The CDR3 loop is CASSPDTLNTEAFF. The CDR3, as DNA: TGTGCCAGCAGCCCGGACACCTTGAACACTGAAGCTTTCTTT.

V and J are TRBV7-2 and TRBJ2-7; D gene uncertain. The CDR3 is made up of 13 amino acids. Trimming cost V 5 bases and J 1 base, with 9 bases left between them. In germline, CDR1 is SGHTA, CDR2 FQGNSA. The CDR3 DNA reads TGTGCCAGCAGCCCAGAAACGTCCTACGAGCAGTACTTC. Residues: CASSPETSYEQYF. Full variable domain (missing parts from reference TRBV7-2 and TRBJ2-7): GAGVSQSPSNKVTEKGKDVELRCDPISGHTALYWYRQSLGQGLEFLIYFQGNSAPDKSGLPSDRFSAERTGGSVSTLTIQRTQQEDSAVYLCASSPETSYEQYFGPGTRLTVT.

The chain employs TRBV7-8 and TRBJ1-1; TRBD1 matches at 8 bases. CDR1 is SGHVS, CDR2 FQNEAQ, per germline. V was clipped by 5 bases and J by 1 base; unmatched bases: 6. The CDR3 is made up of 15 amino acids. CDR3 nucleotides: TGTGCCAGCAGCAGAGACAGGGGTGGGAACACTGAAGCTTTCTTT. It is translated as CASSRDRGGNTEAFF.

The chain recombines TRBV18 with TRBJ1-1, with 7 bases identical to TRBD1. The CDR3 is 15 amino acids. Germline trimming cut 3 bases from V and 4 bases from J; bases unmatched to any gene: 8. CDR1 and CDR2 from the germline V gene are KGHSH and LQKENI. The CDR3 nucleotides are TGTGCCAGCTCACCTACAGGGGCTTTCGGCACTGAAGCTTTCTTT. The encoded protein is CASSPTGAFGTEAFF.

This clone came up once. The chain is built from TRBV12-3 or TRBV12-4 and TRBJ1-5; D unclear. The V end was cut by 11 bases, the J end by 7 bases, with 18 bases between. The CDR3 loop spans 13 amino acids. Here the CDR3 reads CASRRGPGQPQHF. The DNA of the CDR3 is TGTGCCTCCCGACGGGGTCCCGGACAGCCCCAGCATTTT.

The chain joins TRBV6-5 to TRBJ1-5; D gene ambiguous. The CDR3 runs 15 residues. Germline V gene sequence: CDR1 MNHEY, CDR2 SVGAGI. V was pared by 7 bases and J by 0 bases, with 13 bases between. The CDR3: CASMRQEHSNQPQHF. The CDR3 DNA follows: TGTGCCAGCATGAGGCAGGAACATAGCAATCAGCCCCAGCATTTT.

This clone appeared once. This chain links TRBV3-1 (or the pseudogene TRBV3-2) with TRBJ1-1; D is undetermined. CDR3 length: 15 amino acids. Looked up from germline, CDR1 is LGHDT and CDR2 is YNNKEL (reference sequence). Trimming removed 1 base at V and 1 base at J, with 10 bases between. CDR3 residues: CASSQVAAGNTEAFF. CDR3 coding DNA: TGTGCCAGCAGCCAAGTTGCGGCGGGGAACACTGAAGCTTTCTTT.

The chain carries TRBV6-6 and TRBJ2-3, with 8 bases matching TRBD1. Germline assignment: CDR1 MNHNY and CDR2 SVGAGI (reference sequence). The V gene end was trimmed by 4 bases and the J gene end by 3 bases; junction bases not matched to a gene: 6. This CDR3 is 15 amino acids long. The CDR3 nucleotides read TGTGCCAGCAGTTCCCCCAGGACAGGGACAGATACGCAGTATTTT. Amino acid sequence: CASSSPRTGTDTQYF.

The V gene is TRBV5-6, the J gene TRBJ1-1, with no clear D. The CDR3 is 15 amino acids. Per the germline V gene, CDR1 is SGHDT and CDR2 is YYEEEE. Between the trimmed V and J ends, which lost 4 bases and 0 bases, there was a span of 13 bases. The CDR3 coding sequence is TGTGCCAGCAGCCGCCTAGGCGTACTGAACACTGAAGCTTTCTTT. Residues: CASSRLGVLNTEAFF.

The V call is TRBV28, the J call TRBJ1-5; TRBD1 might be the D (5 bases). CDR1 and CDR2 from the germline V gene are MDHEN and SYDVKM. V was clipped by 2 bases and J by 6 bases, with 14 bases between them. The CDR3 has 15 amino acids. The CDR3 bases are TGTGCCAGCAGTTTAGGTCTGGGGGAGAGTCAGCCCCAGCATTTT. Translated: CASSLGLGESQPQHF.

The rearrangement uses TRBV6-5 and TRBJ1-3; D is possibly TRBD1 (6 bases). Germline V CDR1 and CDR2: MNHEY, SVGAGI. Deletions cut 8 bases from V and 4 bases from J, with 12 bases between. The CDR3 spans 13 residues. This CDR3 reads CASRNRVGNTIYF. CDR3 sequence (DNA): TGTGCCAGCCGGAACAGGGTCGGAAACACCATATATTTT.

The chain recombines TRBV7-2 with TRBJ1-2; 11 nucleotides match TRBD1. Germline V lookup: CDR1 SGHTA, CDR2 FQGNSA. The junction had 5 bases not matched to a gene; V was cut back by 4 bases and J by 1 base. The CDR3 runs to 16 residues. DNA of the CDR3: TGTGCCAGCAGCTCCCGGACAGGGGGCGTTAACTATGGCTACACCTTC. As protein: CASSSRTGGVNYGYTF. Using reference TRBV7-2 and TRBJ1-2 for the parts outside the CDR3, the full variable domain is GAGVSQSPSNKVTEKGKDVELRCDPISGHTALYWYRQSLGQGLEFLIYFQGNSAPDKSGLPSDRFSAERTGGSVSTLTIQRTQQEDSAVYLCASSSRTGGVNYGYTFGSGTRLTVV.

This clone was counted only a few times. J is TRBJ2-2 and V is TRBV10-1; D gene unclear. Per the germline V gene, CDR1 is WNHNN and CDR2 is SYGVQD (reference sequence). The CDR3 runs to 13 residues. V lost 8 bases and J 0 bases, leaving 7 bases between the germline ends. Here the CDR3 reads CASQGPNTGELFF. CDR3 bases: TGCGCCAGCCAAGGTCCGAACACCGGGGAGCTGTTTTTT.

CDR3 loop: CASSPTQNNEQFF. The DNA of the CDR3 is TGTGCCAGCTCACCAACCCAGAACAATGAGCAGTTCTTC. The chain employs TRBV18 and TRBJ2-1; D unresolved. Looked up from germline, CDR1 is KGHSH and CDR2 is LQKENI. This CDR3 is 13 amino acids long. Trimming left V 2 bases short and J 5 bases short, with 7 bases between.

The chain has TRBV5-1 and TRBJ2-5; D unresolved. Trimming took 0 bases from V and 3 from J, leaving 9 bases between them. The V gene's germline CDR1 is SGHRS and CDR2 YFSETQ. The CDR3 totals 14 residues. The DNA for the CDR3 is TGCGCCAGCAGCTTGGCTTTCGCCAAAGAGACCCAGTACTTC. It specifies CASSLAFAKETQYF. The entire variable domain, with the rest obtained from reference TRBV5-1 and TRBJ2-5, is as follows: KAGVTQTPRYLIKTRGQQVTLSCSPISGHRSVSWYQQTPGQGLQFLFEYFSETQRNKGNFPGRFSGRQFSNSRSEMNVSTLELGDSALYLCASSLAFAKETQYFGPGTRLLVL.

The chain links TRBV11-2 to TRBJ2-5; either TRBD1 or TRBD2 may fit D (7 bases each). V was cut by 10 bases and J by 4 bases, with 22 bases left in between. The CDR3 length is 15 residues. Germline V lookup: CDR1 SGHAT, CDR2 FQNNGV. CDR3 nucleotides: TGTGCCACCGATTACAGGGGAGGGCGGAGAGAGACCCAGTACTTC. The encoded protein is CATDYRGGRRETQYF.

This sequence joins TRBV7-9 and TRBJ2-4; 9 bases agree with TRBD1. Germline V gene data show CDR1 as SEHNR and CDR2 as FQNEAQ (reference sequence). This CDR3 has 18 amino acids. V lost 6 bases and J lost 1; bases outside the gene matches: 13. In DNA form, the CDR3 reads TGTGCCAGCAGTAGAAACTCTAGGACAGGGGAGGCCAAAAACATTCAGTACTTC. It encodes CASSRNSRTGEAKNIQYF.

The rearrangement links TRBV13 to TRBJ2-7, with D uncertain. Germline-derived CDR1 and CDR2 are PRHDT and FYEKMQ (reference sequence). CDR3 length: 11 residues. The V end was cut by 3 bases, the J end by 4 bases, with 4 bases between. For the CDR3, the DNA is TGTGCCAGCAGCTTGGGGTACGAGCAGTACTTC. This codes for CASSLGYEQYF.

In DNA, the CDR3 is TGTGCCAGCAGCCCGGGAGTAAGGGGGAGCTATGGCTACACCTTC. Residues: CASSPGVRGSYGYTF. The V gene is TRBV3-1 (or the pseudogene TRBV3-2), the J gene TRBJ1-2; possible D gene TRBD1, 6 bases. CDR3 size: 15 residues. Germline CDR1 is LGHDT and CDR2 is YNNKEL (reference sequence). V dropped 4 bases and J dropped 4 bases, with 16 bases sitting between them.

Here the CDR3 DNA reads TGTGCCAGCAGTCCGCCCAGCTACGAGCAGTACTTC. Protein product: CASSPPSYEQYF. This chain uses TRBV6-5 with TRBJ2-7; no clear D. The CDR3 contains 12 residues. V gave up 5 bases and J gave up 3 bases, with 8 bases separating them. Per the germline V gene, CDR1 is MNHEY and CDR2 is SVGAGI.

This chain links TRBV20-1 with TRBJ1-2, with no clear D. Germline V lookup: CDR1 DFQATT, CDR2 SNEGSKA (reference sequence). Trimming removed 1 base at V and 4 bases at J, with 4 bases between. CDR3 length: 11 amino acids. The CDR3 spells CSARAAYGYTF. In DNA, the CDR3 is TGCAGTGCTAGAGCTGCCTATGGCTACACCTTC.